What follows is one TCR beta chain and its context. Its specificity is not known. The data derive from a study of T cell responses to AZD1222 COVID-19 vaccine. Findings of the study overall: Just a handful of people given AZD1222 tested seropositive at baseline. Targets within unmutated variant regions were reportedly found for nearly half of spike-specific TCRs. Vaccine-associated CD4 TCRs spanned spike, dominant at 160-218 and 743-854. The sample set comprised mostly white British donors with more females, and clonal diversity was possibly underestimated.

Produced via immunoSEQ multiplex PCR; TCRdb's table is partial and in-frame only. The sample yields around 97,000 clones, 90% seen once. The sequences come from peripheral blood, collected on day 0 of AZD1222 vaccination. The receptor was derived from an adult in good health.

DNA for the CDR3: TGTGCCAGCTCACCAGGAGAATACTCTGGAAACACCATATATTTT. It translates to CASSPGEYSGNTIYF. The chain links TRBV18 to TRBJ1-3; no definite D call. Germline-derived CDR1 and CDR2 are KGHSH and LQKENI. The CDR3 is made up of 15 amino acids. Trimming took off 2 bases at V and 0 bases at J, with 8 bases between the two ends.